This TCR beta chain was identified in a study of T cell responses to AZD1222 COVID-19 vaccine. Overall study findings and caveats: A mostly white British donor set with more females was recruited, and clonal diversity was possibly underestimated. Only after the peak T cell response were repertoires sampled.

Second doses that came at about 4 or about 12 weeks were put together. For this clone: Its antigen is currently unknown.

Per germline, CDR1 ENHRY and CDR2 SYGVKD. This CDR3 is built from 14 residues. Trimming shortened V by 3 bases and J by 5 bases, and 11 bases separated the two germline ends. TCRdb's copy holds only in-frame clones and misses some; the assay was immunoSEQ multiplex PCR. The sample lists approximately 74,000 clones, around four fifths occurring once. The chain recombines TRBV10-3 with TRBJ2-1, with D unclear. The source of this sequence is an adult who received the AZD1222 COVID-19 vaccine. The source was peripheral blood, collected 28 days after the second AZD1222 dose. The CDR3 is CAISDARSDNEQFF. CDR3 bases: TGTGCCATCAGTGACGCCAGGTCGGACAATGAGCAGTTCTTC.